This T cell receptor beta chain is drawn from a study of T cell responses to AZD1222 COVID-19 vaccine. Across the study: Pooling was applied to second doses at about 4 or about 12 weeks. The study, taken as a whole, reports: Clonal diversity may have been underestimated in mostly white British donors.

As concerns this clone: Its antigen is as yet unknown.

Trimming pared 0 bases from V and 2 bases from J, leaving 9 bases between. This CDR3 is built from 14 residues. Per germline, CDR1 SGHTS and CDR2 YDEGEE. Sequencing was performed with immunoSEQ multiplex PCR; in TCRdb, only in-frame clones are kept and a portion is missing. The sample consists of about 120,000 clones, approximately 93% of them appearing once. V gene TRBV5-8 combines with J gene TRBJ2-7; D is perhaps TRBD1 (5 bases). This TCR came from an adult in good health. The source material was peripheral blood, sampled on day 0 of AZD1222 vaccination. Written as DNA, the CDR3 is TGTGCCAGCAGCTTGGTTACAGGACCCTACGAGCAGTACTTC. Amino acids: CASSLVTGPYEQYF.